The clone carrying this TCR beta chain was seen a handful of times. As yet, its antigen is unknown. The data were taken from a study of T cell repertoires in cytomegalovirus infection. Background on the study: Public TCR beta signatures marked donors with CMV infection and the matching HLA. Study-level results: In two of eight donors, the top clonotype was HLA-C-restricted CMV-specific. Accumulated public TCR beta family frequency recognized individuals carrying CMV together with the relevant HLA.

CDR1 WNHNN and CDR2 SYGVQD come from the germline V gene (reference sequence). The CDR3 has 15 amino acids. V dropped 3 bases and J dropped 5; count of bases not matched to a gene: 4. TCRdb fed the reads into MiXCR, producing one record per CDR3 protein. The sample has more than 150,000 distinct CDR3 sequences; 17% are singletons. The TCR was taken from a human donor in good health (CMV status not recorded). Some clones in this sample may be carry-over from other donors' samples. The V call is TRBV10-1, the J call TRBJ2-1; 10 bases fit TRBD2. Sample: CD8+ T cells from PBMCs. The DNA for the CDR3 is TGCGCCAGCAGTGAACTAGCGGGAACCAACAATGAGCAGTTCTTC. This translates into CASSELAGTNNEQFF.